This T cell receptor beta chain emerged from a study of blood T cell repertoires in COVID-19. In the study overall: Whether acute or convalescent, the COVID-19 samples came from the United States, Italy and Spain. The analysed material was cDNA or gDNA that came from T cells, B-cell-depleted T cells, or PBMCs.

The germline V gene encodes CDR1 ENHRY and CDR2 SYGVKD. The CDR3 length is 14 residues. Trimming removed 6 bases at V and 0 bases at J, with 10 bases between. As handled by the study authors: By means of reference gene primer amplification, nucleated cell counts were estimated. Repertoires were generated with immunoSEQ multiplex PCR, while TCRdb's copy carries only in-frame clones and drops some. D and trimming were read from the DNA, whereas the V and J calls and clone size are those reported in that table. The repertoire holds about 250,000 clones, with approximately 82% as singletons. Ten or more counts support this clone.

Source material: peripheral blood. The rearrangement links TRBV10-3 to TRBJ2-3; TRBD1 might be the D (6 bases). The TCR was taken from a man in his forties with active or convalescent COVID-19. Here the CDR3 DNA reads TGTGCCATCAGGGGGGCTTTTAGCACAGATACGCAGTATTTT. It codes for CAIRGAFSTDTQYF.